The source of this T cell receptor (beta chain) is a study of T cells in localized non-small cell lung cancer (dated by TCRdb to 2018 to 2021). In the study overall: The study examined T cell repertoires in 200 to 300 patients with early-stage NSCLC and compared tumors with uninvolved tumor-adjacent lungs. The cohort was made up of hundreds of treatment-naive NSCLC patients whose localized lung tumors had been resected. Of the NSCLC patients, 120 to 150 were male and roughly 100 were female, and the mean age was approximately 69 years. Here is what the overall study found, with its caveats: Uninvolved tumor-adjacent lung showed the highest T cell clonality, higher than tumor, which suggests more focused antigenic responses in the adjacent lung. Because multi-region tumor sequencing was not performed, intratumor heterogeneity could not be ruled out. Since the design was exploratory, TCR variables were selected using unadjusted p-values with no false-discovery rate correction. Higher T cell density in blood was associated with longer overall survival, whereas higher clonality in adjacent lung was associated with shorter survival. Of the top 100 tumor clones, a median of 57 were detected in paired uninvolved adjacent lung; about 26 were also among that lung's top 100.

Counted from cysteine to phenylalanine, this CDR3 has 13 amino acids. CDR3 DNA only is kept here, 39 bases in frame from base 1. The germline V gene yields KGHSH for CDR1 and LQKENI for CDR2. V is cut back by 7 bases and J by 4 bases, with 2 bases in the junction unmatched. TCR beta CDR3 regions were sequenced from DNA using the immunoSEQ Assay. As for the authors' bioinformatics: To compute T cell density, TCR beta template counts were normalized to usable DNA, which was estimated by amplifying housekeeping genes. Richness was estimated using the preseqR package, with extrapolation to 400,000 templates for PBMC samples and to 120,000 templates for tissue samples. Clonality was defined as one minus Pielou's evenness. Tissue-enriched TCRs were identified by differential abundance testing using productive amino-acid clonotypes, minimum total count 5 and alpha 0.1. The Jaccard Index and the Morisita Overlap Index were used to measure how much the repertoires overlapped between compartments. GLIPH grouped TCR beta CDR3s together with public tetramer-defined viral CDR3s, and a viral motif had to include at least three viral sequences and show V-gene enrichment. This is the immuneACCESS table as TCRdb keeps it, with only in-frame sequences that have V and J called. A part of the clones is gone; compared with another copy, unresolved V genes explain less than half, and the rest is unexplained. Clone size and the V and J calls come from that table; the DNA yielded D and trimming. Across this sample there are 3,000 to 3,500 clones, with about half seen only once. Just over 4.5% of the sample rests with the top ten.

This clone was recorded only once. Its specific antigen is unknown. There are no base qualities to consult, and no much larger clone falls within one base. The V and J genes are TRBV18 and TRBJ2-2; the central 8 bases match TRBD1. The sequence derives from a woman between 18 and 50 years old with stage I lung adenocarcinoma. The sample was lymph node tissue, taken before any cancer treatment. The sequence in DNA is TGTGCCAGCTACACAGGGGGCACCGGGGAGCTGTTTTTT. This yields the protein CASYTGGTGELFF.